The 12 T cell receptor beta chains reported below all come from one sample, sequenced in a study of blood T cell repertoires in COVID-19. Profiled with immunoSEQ multiplex PCR; TCRdb holds only in-frame clones, not every one. Among hundreds of thousands of clones listed, 70% to 90% were seen once. Material: peripheral blood. The receptors were gathered from a man aged 18 to 29 with COVID-19, enrolled during active disease.

This clone was found once. The J gene is TRBJ2-5, the V gene TRBV12-5; tentatively, D is TRBD2 (6 bases). Germline assignment: CDR1 LGHNT and CDR2 FRNRAP. The ends were cut back, 6 bases at V and 4 bases at J, with 9 bases in the middle. The CDR3 is 12 residues long. CDR3 DNA sequence: TGTGCTAGTGGGGGGGGTGGAGAGACCCAGTACTTC. This gives the protein CASGGGGETQYF.

The chain has TRBV7-3 and TRBJ2-7; weak D call: TRBD2 (5 bases). The CDR3 is 13 residues long. Trimming pared 5 bases from V and 4 bases from J, leaving 12 bases between. Germline V gene lookup returns CDR1 SGHTA and CDR2 FQGTGA. CDR3: CASSRGSGYEQYF. CDR3 nucleotides: TGTGCCAGCAGCCGAGGGAGCGGATACGAGCAGTACTTC.

The CDR3 nucleotides are TGTGCCAGCAGTCCGGGACAGGGGAGGAATGAGCAGTTCTTC. Protein sequence: CASSPGQGRNEQFF. J is TRBJ2-1 and V is TRBV2; 10 bases align to TRBD1. This CDR3 has 14 residues. Germline loops: CDR1 SNHLY, CDR2 FYNNEI. J lost 7 bases, V lost 5 bases, and 5 bases had no gene match.

This sequence joins TRBV5-5 and TRBJ1-3, with TRBD1 identical over 7 bases. In germline, CDR1 is SGHKS, CDR2 YYEKEE (reference sequence). Trimming took 3 bases from V and 0 from J; bases not matched to a gene: 3. The CDR3 extends over 15 amino acids. The chain's CDR3 is CASSWDSYSGNTIYF. CDR3 nucleotides: TGTGCCAGCAGCTGGGACAGTTACTCTGGAAACACCATATATTTT.

This chain links TRBV15 with TRBJ2-7; possible D gene TRBD1, 7 bases. Between the trimmed V and J ends, which lost 0 bases and 4 bases, there was a span of 13 bases. This CDR3 is built from 15 residues. Germline assignment: CDR1 LNHNV and CDR2 YYDKDF (reference sequence). DNA for the CDR3: TGTGCCACCAGCAGAGAAGGAGGGGGCGGGTACGAGCAGTACTTC. Protein sequence: CATSREGGGGYEQYF.

The rearrangement joins TRBV6-4 to TRBJ2-1, with D perhaps matching TRBD1 (5 bases). Germline values: CDR1 MRHNA, CDR2 SNTAGT. The CDR3 is made up of 15 amino acids. V shed 1 base and J shed 2 bases, with 9 bases lying between them. The CDR3 nucleotides read TGTGCCAGCAGTGACTTGGCAGGGACCTACAATGAGCAGTTCTTC. Protein product: CASSDLAGTYNEQFF.

The chain employs TRBV7-9 and TRBJ2-2; 7 positions match TRBD1. Per germline, CDR1 SEHNR and CDR2 FQNEAQ (reference sequence). The CDR3 contains 14 residues. Germline trimming cut 2 bases from V and 6 bases from J; bases unmatched to any gene: 3. The CDR3, as DNA: TGTGCCAGCAGCTTAAAAGGGGGCTCCGGGGAGCTGTTTTTT. It translates to CASSLKGGSGELFF.

This chain joins TRBV30 and TRBJ2-7; 8 positions agree with TRBD1. Looked up from germline, CDR1 is GTSNPN and CDR2 is SVGIG (reference sequence). The V gene end was trimmed by 3 bases and the J gene end by 4 bases; junction bases not matched to a gene: 8. This CDR3 is 14 amino acids long. The CDR3, as DNA: TGTGCCTGGAGAGGGACAGGCCGATTATACGAGCAGTACTTC. This encodes CAWRGTGRLYEQYF.

The chain is built from TRBV7-8 and TRBJ2-1; a weak D match, TRBD2 (5 bases). Germline V lookup: CDR1 SGHVS, CDR2 FQNEAQ. V shed 0 bases and J shed 4 bases, with 13 bases lying between them. The CDR3 has 16 amino acids. DNA for the CDR3: TGTGCCAGCAGCTTAGCGAGGGTAACTTTTTACAATGAGCAGTTCTTC. Translation: CASSLARVTFYNEQFF. Combining the CDR3 with reference TRBV7-8 and TRBJ2-1 gives the whole variable domain GAGVSQSPRYKVAKRGQDVALRCDPISGHVSLFWYQQALGQGPEFLTYFQNEAQLDKSGLPSDRFFAERPEGSVSTLKIQRTQQEDSAVYLCASSLARVTFYNEQFFGPGTRLTVL.

This clone came up once. The chain carries TRBV19 and TRBJ2-4, with D maybe TRBD1 (5 bases). From germline, CDR1 is LNHDA and CDR2 SQIVND (reference sequence). The ends were cut back, 7 bases at V and 1 base at J, with 8 bases in the middle. This CDR3 is built from 13 residues. The CDR3 sequence is CASKDNAKNIQYF. The DNA of the CDR3 is TGTGCCAGTAAGGACAATGCCAAAAACATTCAGTACTTC.

Only one count was recorded for this clone. The chain joins TRBV24-1 to TRBJ2-7; TRBD1 is a possible D gene (5 bases). This CDR3 is built from 15 residues. V was pared by 2 bases and J by 2 bases, with 12 bases between. The germline V gene has CDR1 KGHDR and CDR2 SFDVKD. The CDR3 region is CATSDSPARAYEQYF. In DNA form, the CDR3 reads TGTGCCACCAGTGATTCCCCCGCCAGGGCCTACGAGCAGTACTTC.

The chain couples TRBV7-8 to TRBJ2-1; 7 bases map to TRBD1. The V gene end was trimmed by 4 bases and the J gene end by 13 bases; junction bases not matched to a gene: 7. Germline loops: CDR1 SGHVS, CDR2 FQNEAQ. The CDR3 is 12 residues long. CDR3: CASSSPDREQFF. DNA of the CDR3: TGTGCCAGCAGCTCTCCCGACAGGGAACAGTTCTTC.